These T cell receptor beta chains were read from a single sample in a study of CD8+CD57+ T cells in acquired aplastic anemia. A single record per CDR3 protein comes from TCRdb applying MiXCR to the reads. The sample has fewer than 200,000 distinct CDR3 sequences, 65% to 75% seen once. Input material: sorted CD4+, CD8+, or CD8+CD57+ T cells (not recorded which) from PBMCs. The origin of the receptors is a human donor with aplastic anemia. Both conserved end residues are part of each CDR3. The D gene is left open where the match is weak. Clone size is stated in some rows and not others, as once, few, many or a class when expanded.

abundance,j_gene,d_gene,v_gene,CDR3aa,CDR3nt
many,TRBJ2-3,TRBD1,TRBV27,CACRDREDTQYF,TGTGCCTGCCGGGACAGGGAAGATACGCAGTATTTT
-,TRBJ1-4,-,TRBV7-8,CASSDGGRGEKLFF,TGCGCCAGCAGTGACGGGGGGCGCGGAGAAAAACTGTTTTTT
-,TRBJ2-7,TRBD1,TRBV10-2,CASSETQTGAEGRYEQYF,TGCGCCAGCAGTGAGACTCAGACAGGGGCCGAGGGAAGGTACGAGCAGTACTTC
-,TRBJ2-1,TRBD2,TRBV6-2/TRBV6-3,CASRLAGGRHEQFF,TGTGCCAGCAGACTAGCGGGGGGGAGACATGAGCAGTTCTTC
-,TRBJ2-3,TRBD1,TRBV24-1,CATSDSGTGYLNTQYF,TGTGCCACCAGTGATTCCGGGACAGGGTATTTGAATACGCAGTATTTT
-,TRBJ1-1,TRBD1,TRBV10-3,CAISAGTGISGNTEAFF,TGTGCCATCAGTGCCGGGACAGGGATTTCGGGAAACACTGAAGCTTTCTTT
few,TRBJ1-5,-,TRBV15,CATSRDYEYSNQPQHF,TGTGCCACCAGCAGAGATTATGAGTATAGCAATCAGCCCCAGCATTTT
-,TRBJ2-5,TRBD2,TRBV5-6,CAWRTSGGSSQYF,TGTGCCTGGAGGACTAGCGGGGGGTCTTCCCAGTACTTC
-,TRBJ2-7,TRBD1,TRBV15,CATCRRGTGGDYEQYF,TGTGCCACCTGCAGACGTGGGACAGGCGGGGACTACGAGCAGTACTTC
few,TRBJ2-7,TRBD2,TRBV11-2,CASSPTTSGAFYEQYF,TGTGCCAGCAGCCCAACGACTAGCGGGGCCTTCTACGAGCAGTACTTC
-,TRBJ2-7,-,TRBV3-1,CASSGYTYEQYF,TGTGCCAGCAGTGGATATACCTACGAGCAGTACTTC
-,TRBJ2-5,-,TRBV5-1,CASSLAAREGETQYF,TGCGCCAGCAGCTTGGCGGCCCGCGAGGGTGAGACCCAGTACTTC
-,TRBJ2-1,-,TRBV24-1,CATSAQGSYNEQFF,TGTGCCACCAGTGCCCAGGGGTCCTACAATGAGCAGTTCTTC
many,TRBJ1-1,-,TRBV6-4,CASSDSSLYSEAFF,TGTGCCAGCAGTGACTCGTCCTTGTATTCTGAAGCTTTCTTT
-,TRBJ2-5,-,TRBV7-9,CASSDTGVQETQYF,TGTGCCAGCAGCGATACAGGCGTCCAAGAGACCCAGTACTTC
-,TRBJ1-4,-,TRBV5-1,CASSLWGATNEKLFF,TGCGCCAGCAGCTTGTGGGGTGCAACTAATGAAAAACTGTTTTTT
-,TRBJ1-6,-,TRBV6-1,CASSDPGKDSPLHF,TGTGCCAGCAGTGACCCTGGGAAGGATTCACCCCTCCACTTT
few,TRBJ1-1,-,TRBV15,CATSRDYSEAFF,TGTGCCACCAGCAGAGACTATTCGGAAGCTTTCTTT
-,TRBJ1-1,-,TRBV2,CASSAHPNTEAFF,TGTGCCAGCAGCGCACACCCGAACACTGAAGCTTTCTTT
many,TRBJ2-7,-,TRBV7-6,CASSLLRDPEQYF,TGTGCCAGCAGCTTACTCCGGGATCCAGAGCAGTACTTC
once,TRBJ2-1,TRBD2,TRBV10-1,CASRGRLAEPSSYNEQFF,TGCGCCAGCAGGGGGAGACTAGCGGAACCAAGCTCCTACAATGAGCAGTTCTTC
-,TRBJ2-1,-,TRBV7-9,CASSYPKSSYNEQFF,TGTGCCAGCAGCTATCCCAAAAGCTCCTACAATGAGCAGTTCTTC
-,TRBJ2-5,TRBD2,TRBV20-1,CSARDIGLGRTQYF,TGCAGTGCTAGAGATATAGGACTAGGTAGAACCCAGTACTTC
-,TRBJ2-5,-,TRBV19,CASTSGGEVETQYF,TGTGCCAGTACTTCCGGGGGCGAAGTAGAGACCCAGTACTTC
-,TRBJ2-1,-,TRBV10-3,CAISAREPSSYNEQFF,TGTGCCATCAGCGCCCGCGAACCTAGCTCCTACAATGAGCAGTTCTTC
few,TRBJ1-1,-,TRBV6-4,CASSEDGNTEAFF,TGTGCCAGCAGTGAGGACGGTAACACTGAAGCTTTCTTT
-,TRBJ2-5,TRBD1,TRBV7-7,CASSHDRAQETQYF,TGTGCTAGCAGCCACGACAGGGCTCAAGAGACCCAGTACTTC
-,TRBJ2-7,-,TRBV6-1,CASSERGYEQYF,TGTGCCAGCAGTGAACGAGGGTACGAGCAGTACTTC
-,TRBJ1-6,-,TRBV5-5,CASSSDSYSPLHF,TGTGCCAGCAGCTCAGACAGTTATTCACCCCTCCACTTT
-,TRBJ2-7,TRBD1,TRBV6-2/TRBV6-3,CASNPWDSSSYEQYF,TGTGCCAGCAATCCATGGGACAGTAGCTCCTACGAGCAGTACTTT
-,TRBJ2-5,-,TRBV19,CASSSQAGETQYF,TGTGCCAGTAGTTCTCAGGCGGGGGAGACCCAGTACTTC
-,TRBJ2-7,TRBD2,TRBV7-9,CASTSRTSAYGRYF,TGTGCCAGCACCTCGCGGACTAGCGCCTACGGGCGGTACTTC
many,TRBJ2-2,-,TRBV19,CASTTPGTDTGELFF,TGTGCCAGTACCACACCGGGGACCGACACCGGGGAGCTGTTTTTT
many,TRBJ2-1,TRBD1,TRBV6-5,CASSYWDRGQNEQFF,TGTGCCAGCAGTTATTGGGACAGGGGGCAAAATGAGCAGTTCTTC
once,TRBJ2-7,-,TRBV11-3,CASSFSTGPPYEQYF,TGTGCCAGCAGCTTTTCGACAGGCCCTCCCTACGAGCAGTACTTC
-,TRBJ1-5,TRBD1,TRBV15,CATSRGTGVNQPQHF,TGTGCCACCAGCAGAGGGACAGGGGTCAATCAGCCCCAGCATTTT
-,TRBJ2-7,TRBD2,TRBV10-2,CASGGEGSYEQYF,TGCGCCAGCGGGGGGGAGGGGTCCTACGAGCAGTACTTC
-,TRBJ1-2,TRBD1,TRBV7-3,CASGRQGASSGYTF,TGTGCCAGCGGTAGACAGGGGGCATCTTCTGGCTACACCTTC
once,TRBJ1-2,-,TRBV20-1,CSAGQQNNYGYTF,TGCAGTGCTGGACAGCAGAATAACTATGGCTACACCTTC
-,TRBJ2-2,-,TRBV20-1,CSARGLRSGELFF,TGCAGTGCTAGAGGGCTCAGATCCGGGGAGCTGTTTTTT
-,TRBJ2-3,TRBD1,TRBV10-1,CASSEAGQGIDTQYF,TGCGCCAGCAGTGAAGCGGGACAGGGGATAGATACGCAGTATTTT
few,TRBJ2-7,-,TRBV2,CASSLQTAQGEQYF,TGTGCCAGCAGTCTCCAAACAGCACAGGGCGAGCAGTACTTC
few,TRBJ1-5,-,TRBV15,CATSRGGISNQPQHF,TGTGCCACCAGCAGAGGTGGGATTAGCAATCAGCCCCAGCATTTT
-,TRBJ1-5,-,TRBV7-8,CASSIVHRAIQPQHF,TGTGCCAGTAGTATAGTACACAGGGCGATTCAGCCCCAGCATTTT
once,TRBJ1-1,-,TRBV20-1,CSGQVRNTEAFF,TGCAGTGGGCAGGTGAGGAACACTGAAGCTTTCTTT
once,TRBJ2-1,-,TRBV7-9,CASSLRGPSGNEQFF,TGTGCCAGCAGCTTAAGAGGACCCTCGGGCAATGAGCAGTTCTTC
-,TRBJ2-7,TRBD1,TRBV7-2,CASRPTGENEQYF,TGTGCCAGCAGGCCGACAGGGGAAAACGAGCAGTACTTC
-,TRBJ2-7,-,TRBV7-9,CANQTTDSLSDEQYF,TGTGCCAACCAAACAACAGACAGCCTTTCGGACGAGCAGTACTTC
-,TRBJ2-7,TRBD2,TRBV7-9,CASEFRGEGYEQYF,TGTGCCAGCGAATTCCGAGGGGAGGGCTACGAGCAGTACTTC